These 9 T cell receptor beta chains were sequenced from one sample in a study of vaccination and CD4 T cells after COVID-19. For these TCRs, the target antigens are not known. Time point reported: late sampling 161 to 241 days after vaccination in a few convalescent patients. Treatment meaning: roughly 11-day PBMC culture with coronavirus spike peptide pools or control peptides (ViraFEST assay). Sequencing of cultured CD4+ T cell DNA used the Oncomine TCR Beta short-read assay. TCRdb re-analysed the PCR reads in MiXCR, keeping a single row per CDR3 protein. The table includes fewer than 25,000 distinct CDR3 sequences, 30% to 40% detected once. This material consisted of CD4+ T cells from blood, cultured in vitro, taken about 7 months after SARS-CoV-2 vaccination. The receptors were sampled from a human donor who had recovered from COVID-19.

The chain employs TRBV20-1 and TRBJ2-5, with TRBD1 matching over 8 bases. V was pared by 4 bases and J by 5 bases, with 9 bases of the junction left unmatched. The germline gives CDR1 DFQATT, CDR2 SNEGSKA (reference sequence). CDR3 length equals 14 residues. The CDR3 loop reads CSAIPGGGLETQYF. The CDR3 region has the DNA TGCAGTGCTATCCCAGGGGGCGGTTTGGAGACCCAGTACTTC.

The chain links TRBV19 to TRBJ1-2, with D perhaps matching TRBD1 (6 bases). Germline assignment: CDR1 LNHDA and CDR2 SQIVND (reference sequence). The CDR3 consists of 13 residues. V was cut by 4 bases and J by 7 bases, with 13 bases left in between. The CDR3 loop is CASSTPGAGGYTF. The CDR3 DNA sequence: TGTGCCAGTAGTACCCCAGGGGCGGGTGGCTACACCTTC.

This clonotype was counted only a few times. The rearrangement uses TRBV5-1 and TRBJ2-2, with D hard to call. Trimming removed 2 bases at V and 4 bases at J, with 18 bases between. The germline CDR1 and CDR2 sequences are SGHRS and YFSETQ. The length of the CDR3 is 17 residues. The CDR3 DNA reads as TGCGCCAGCAGCTTACGGACGGCAAGTTTGGGCACCGGGGAGCTGTTTTTT. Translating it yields CASSLRTASLGTGELFF.

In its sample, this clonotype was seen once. The CDR3 reads CSATHGGIQFF. The CDR3 DNA reads TGCAGTGCTACACACGGGGGTATCCAGTTCTTC. This chain links TRBV20-1 with TRBJ2-1, with D tentatively TRBD2 (6 bases). Looked up from germline, CDR1 is DFQATT and CDR2 is SNEGSKA (reference sequence). This CDR3 region has 11 residues. V dropped 4 bases and J dropped 13 bases, with 14 bases sitting between them.

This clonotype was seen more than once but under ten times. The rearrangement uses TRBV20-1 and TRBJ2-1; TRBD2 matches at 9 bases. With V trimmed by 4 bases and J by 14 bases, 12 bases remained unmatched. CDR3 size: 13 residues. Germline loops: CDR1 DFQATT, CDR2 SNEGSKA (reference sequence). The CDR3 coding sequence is TGCAGTGCTATCGCTAGCGGGACAAACAACAAGTTCTTC. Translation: CSAIASGTNNKFF.

The DNA for the CDR3 is TGCAGTGCTCGTACGGGGGGGAACACCGGGGAGCTGTTTTTT. Protein product: CSARTGGNTGELFF. The V call is TRBV20-1, the J call TRBJ2-2; TRBD2 matches at 7 bases. The trim removed 5 bases at V and 1 base at J, leaving 4 bases unmatched. CDR3 length: 14 amino acids. The germline gives CDR1 DFQATT, CDR2 SNEGSKA (reference sequence).

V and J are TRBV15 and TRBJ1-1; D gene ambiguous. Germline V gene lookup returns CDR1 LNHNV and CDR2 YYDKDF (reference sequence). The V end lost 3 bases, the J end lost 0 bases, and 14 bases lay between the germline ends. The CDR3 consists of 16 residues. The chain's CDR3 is CATSRREAVMNTEAFF. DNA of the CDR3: TGTGCCACCAGCAGGAGAGAGGCGGTGATGAACACTGAAGCTTTCTTT.

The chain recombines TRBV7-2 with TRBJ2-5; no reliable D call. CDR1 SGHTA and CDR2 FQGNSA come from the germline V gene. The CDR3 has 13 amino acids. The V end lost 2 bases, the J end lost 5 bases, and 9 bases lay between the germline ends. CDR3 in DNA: TGTGCCAGCAGCTTAACTCCCAGGGAGACCCAGTACTTC. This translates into CASSLTPRETQYF. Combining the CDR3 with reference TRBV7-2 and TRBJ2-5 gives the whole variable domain GAGVSQSPSNKVTEKGKDVELRCDPISGHTALYWYRQSLGQGLEFLIYFQGNSAPDKSGLPSDRFSAERTGGSVSTLTIQRTQQEDSAVYLCASSLTPRETQYFGPGTRLLVL.

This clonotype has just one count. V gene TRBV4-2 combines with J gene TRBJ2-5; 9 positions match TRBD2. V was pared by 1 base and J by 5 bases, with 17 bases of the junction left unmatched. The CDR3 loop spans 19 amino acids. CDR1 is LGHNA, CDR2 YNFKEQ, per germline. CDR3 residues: CASSQGNGRVAGGRETQYF. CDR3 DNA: TGTGCCAGCAGCCAAGGCAACGGAAGGGTCGCGGGGGGGCGGGAGACCCAGTACTTC.